The 10 T cell receptor beta chains given below trace back to one sample, sequenced in a study of naive and memory T cell subsets. Both TRBC1 and TRBC2 were covered by a beta constant-region primer of two equimolar oligonucleotides. TCRdb passed the UMI-ligation and nested PCR reads through MiXCR, listing each CDR3 protein once. Of around 160,000 distinct CDR3 sequences in the sample, 17% are singletons; the top ten hold just over 0.14%. Sample: naive CD4+ T cells from blood. Receptors originate from a human donor in good health.

This clonotype was seen more than once but under ten times. This chain links TRBV9 with TRBJ2-5, with TRBD1 matching over 7 bases. The CDR3 is 15 residues long. The V and J ends lost 3 bases and 0 bases, in that order; junction bases with no gene match: 5. The V gene's germline CDR1 is SGDLS and CDR2 YYNGEE. CDR3 region: CASSALDRDQETQYF. DNA for the CDR3: TGTGCCAGCAGCGCCCTCGACAGGGACCAAGAGACCCAGTACTTC.

The chain carries TRBV20-1 and TRBJ2-3, with TRBD2 matching 12 bases. Germline CDR1 DFQATT, CDR2 SNEGSKA (reference sequence). The CDR3 totals 16 residues. With V trimmed by 5 bases and J by 1 base, 7 bases remained unmatched. CDR3 sequence: CSAGGLAGLCTDTQYF. The DNA of the CDR3 is TGCAGTGCTGGTGGACTAGCGGGACTCTGCACAGATACGCAGTATTTT.

This clonotype has a count of ten or more. This rearrangement joins TRBV2 to TRBJ2-1; unclear D gene. CDR3 length equals 14 residues. V lost 5 bases to trimming and J lost 0 bases, with 8 bases between them. CDR1 and CDR2 from the germline V gene are SNHLY and FYNNEI. In nucleotides, the CDR3 is TGTGCCAGCAGTTCACGGAGCTCCTACAATGAGCAGTTCTTC. It codes for CASSSRSSYNEQFF.

This clonotype was recorded a few times. This chain joins TRBV20-1 and TRBJ1-2; 11 nucleotides agree with TRBD1. J was trimmed by 7 bases and V by 0 bases; bases with no gene match: 10. This CDR3 has 16 residues. The germline gives CDR1 DFQATT, CDR2 SNEGSKA (reference sequence). For the CDR3, the DNA is TGCAGTGCTAGAGATGTGGGGAGGGGACAGGGGGGTGGCTACACCTTC. Translated: CSARDVGRGQGGGYTF.

This clonotype was counted ten times or more. The V gene is TRBV7-2, the J gene TRBJ2-1; 7 bases map to TRBD2. V was pared by 0 bases and J by 4 bases, with 6 bases of the junction left unmatched. The CDR3 has 16 amino acids. The V gene's germline CDR1 is SGHTA and CDR2 FQGNSA. This CDR3 reads CASSLAPSGAYNEQFF. In nucleotides, the CDR3 is TGTGCCAGCAGCTTAGCTCCTAGCGGAGCTTACAATGAGCAGTTCTTC.

The chain uses TRBV29-1 and TRBJ2-7; TRBD1 matches 7 bases. The CDR3 is made up of 13 amino acids. Per the germline V gene, CDR1 is SQVTM and CDR2 is ANQGSEA. V lost 6 bases to trimming and J lost 2 bases; unmatched junction nucleotides: 7. In DNA, the CDR3 is TGCAGCGTGACAGGGCTCTTGACCTACGAGCAGTACTTC. Translated: CSVTGLLTYEQYF.

The chain links TRBV12-3 or TRBV12-4 to TRBJ1-2; 11 bases match TRBD1. The CDR3 totals 15 residues. Trimming removed 5 bases from V and 8 bases from J; junction bases left unmatched: 10. In DNA form, the CDR3 reads TGTGCCAGCAGTGATACCGGACAGGGGGCTAAAGGCTACACCTTC. Translated, it gives CASSDTGQGAKGYTF.

This chain uses TRBV6-2 or TRBV6-3 with TRBJ2-7; TRBD2 matches 13 bases. The germline V gene has CDR1 MNHEY and CDR2 SVGEGT. The V and J ends lost 2 bases and 7 bases, in that order; junction bases with no gene match: 14. The CDR3 is 18 amino acids. This CDR3 reads CASSYPKIGLAGAREQYF. CDR3 coding DNA: TGTGCCAGCAGTTACCCGAAAATTGGACTAGCGGGAGCTAGGGAGCAGTACTTC.

This rearrangement joins TRBV12-3 or TRBV12-4 to TRBJ1-2; D possibly corresponds to TRBD1 (5 bases). The CDR3 loop spans 13 amino acids. V gave up 6 bases and J gave up 4 bases, with 12 bases separating them. DNA of the CDR3: TGTGCCAGCAGACAGACAGTGACCTATGGCTACACCTTC. It is translated as CASRQTVTYGYTF.

This chain links TRBV10-3 with TRBJ2-1; possible D gene TRBD2, 6 bases. Germline loops: CDR1 ENHRY, CDR2 SYGVKD. The CDR3 has 13 amino acids. The V gene lost 8 bases and the J gene lost 6 bases, with 14 bases spanning the gap. As DNA, the CDR3 is TGTGCCATCGCGGGGCCGTCCGCCAATGAGCAGTTCTTC. It codes for CAIAGPSANEQFF.